The clone carrying this T cell receptor beta chain occurred a few times. Its antigen remains unknown. The V gene end was trimmed by 5 bases and the J gene end by 3 bases; junction bases not matched to a gene: 6. The CDR3 loop spans 15 amino acids. The sample is drawn from a study of blood T cells in healthy people across ages. The study's findings and limits: A roughly linear fall in TCR beta diversity per million T cells was seen with increasing age.

For the second PCR, which ran for roughly 6 to 11 cycles, a sample-barcoded 5' primer and a J-beta primer mix were used. MiXCR, applied by TCRdb to the 5' RACE reads, yields one record per CDR3 protein. The sample lists about 1.5 million distinct CDR3 sequences, roughly 40% seen once, with 7.9% in the top ten. Drawing of peripheral blood yielded 8.5 to 10 milliliters from each donor. Researchers isolated at least 6 million PBMCs per sample. The V and J genes are TRBV12-3 or TRBV12-4 and TRBJ2-3, with 9 bases aligning to TRBD1. The sequence was obtained from a woman between 18 and 29 years old in good health. Sequenced: blood. The CDR3 bases are TGTGCCAGCAGTGCCCGGGACAGGGATACAGATACGCAGTATTTT. It is translated as CASSARDRDTDTQYF.